This T cell receptor (beta chain) derives from a study of T cell changes during pregnancy in multiple sclerosis. This CDR3 contains 12 residues. V lost 1 base and J lost 11, with 11 bases in between. Germline CDR1 and CDR2: LNHDA and SQIVND (reference sequence). TCRdb's table, derived via immunoSEQ multiplex PCR, lists solely in-frame clones and lacks some. The data hold some 71,000 clones, with approximately 91% observed a single time. The table lists this clone with a few counts. The specimen comprised peripheral blood, sampled in the third trimester of pregnancy. This receptor was obtained from a female donor with multiple sclerosis, enrolled in a pregnancy study. The chain employs TRBV19 and TRBJ1-1; D unclear. CDR3 protein: CASSIVGSRAFF. The CDR3 nucleotides read TGTGCCAGTAGTATAGTCGGTTCGAGGGCTTTCTTT.